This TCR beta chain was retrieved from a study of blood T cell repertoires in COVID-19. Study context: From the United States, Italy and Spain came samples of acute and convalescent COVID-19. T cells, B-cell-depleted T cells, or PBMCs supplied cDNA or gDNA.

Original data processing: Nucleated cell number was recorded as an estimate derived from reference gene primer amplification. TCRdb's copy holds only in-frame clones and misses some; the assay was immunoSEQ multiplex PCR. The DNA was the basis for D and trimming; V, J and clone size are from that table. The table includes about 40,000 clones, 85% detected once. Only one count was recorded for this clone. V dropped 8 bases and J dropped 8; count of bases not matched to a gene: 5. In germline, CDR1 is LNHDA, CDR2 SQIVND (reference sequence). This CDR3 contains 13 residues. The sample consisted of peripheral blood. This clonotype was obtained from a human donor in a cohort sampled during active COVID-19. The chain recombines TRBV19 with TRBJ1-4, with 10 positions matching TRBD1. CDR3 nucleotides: TGTGCCAGTTCCCGGGACAGGGGCGAAAAACTGTTTTTT. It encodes CASSRDRGEKLFF.